This TCR beta chain was sequenced in a study of quantifying T cell responses using KT2 cells. The overall study: cDNA was made from DNase-treated RNA using alpha and beta constant primers. A predetermined fluorescence threshold ended the second PCR, run as a qPCR.

The V end was cut by 4 bases, the J end by 6 bases, with 10 bases between. CDR1 is KGHSH, CDR2 LQKENI, per germline. The CDR3 is 13 amino acids. An oligo carrying a UMI was ligated to the cDNA 3' end. First-round PCR used around 4 cycles and beta primers RC1.1 and RC1.2 covering TRBC1 and TRBC2. TCRdb redid the calling of the UMI-ligation and nested PCR reads with MiXCR, one entry per CDR3 protein. The sample includes around 50,000 distinct CDR3 sequences, approximately 10% of them seen just once. This clonotype was seen more than once but under ten times. The sequence derives from a human donor. Sequencing was performed on PBMCs spiked with cells of the T cell clone KT2. The chain joins TRBV18 to TRBJ1-5; D unresolved. Written as DNA, the CDR3 is TGTGCCAGCTCACAATCCTCCCTTCAGCCCCAGCATTTT. The encoded protein is CASSQSSLQPQHF. The full variable domain, in which reference TRBV18 and TRBJ1-5 provide the parts outside the CDR3, is NAGVMQNPRHLVRRRGQEARLRCSPMKGHSHVYWYRQLPEEGLKFMVYLQKENIIDESGMPKERFSAEFPKEGPSILRIQQVVRGDSAAYFCASSQSSLQPQHFGDGTRLSIL.